The 27 T cell receptor beta chains given below trace back to one sample, sequenced in a study of cytomegalovirus exposure and HLA in healthy donors. Primers included in the PCR were 60 Vbeta and 13 Jbeta primers. Some clones are missing from TCRdb's copy, which holds only in-frame ones; the method was immunoSEQ multiplex PCR. The table has more than 95,000 clones, around 80% seen once. The sample was PBMCs. Receptors were obtained from a woman aged 45-65 years in good health and CMV-seropositive.

The rearrangement uses TRBV7-2 and TRBJ2-1; D ambiguous. The CDR3 extends over 12 amino acids. Germline V lookup: CDR1 SGHTA, CDR2 FQGNSA. V was pared by 4 bases and J by 7 bases, with 8 bases between. In DNA, the CDR3 is TGTGCCAGCAGCTCCCCCCGTAATGAGCAGTTCTTC. Its translation is CASSSPRNEQFF. The entire variable domain, with the rest obtained from reference TRBV7-2 and TRBJ2-1, is as follows: GAGVSQSPSNKVTEKGKDVELRCDPISGHTALYWYRQSLGQGLEFLIYFQGNSAPDKSGLPSDRFSAERTGGSVSTLTIQRTQQEDSAVYLCASSSPRNEQFFGPGTRLTVL.

The gene calls are TRBV12-5 and TRBJ2-1, with D perhaps TRBD1 (5 bases). Germline V lookup: CDR1 LGHNT, CDR2 FRNRAP. The CDR3 is 13 amino acids. Trimming cost V 4 bases and J 7 bases, with 11 bases left between them. The CDR3 DNA reads as TGTGCTAGTGGTTCGCAGGGAAGTAATGAGCAGTTCTTC. This gives the protein CASGSQGSNEQFF. Complete variable domain (other parts from reference TRBV12-5 and TRBJ2-1): DARVTQTPRHKVTEMGQEVTMRCQPILGHNTVFWYRQTMMQGLELLAYFRNRAPLDDSGMPKDRFSAEMPDATLATLKIQPSEPRDSAVYFCASGSQGSNEQFFGPGTRLTVL.

This clone came up once. For the CDR3, the DNA is TGTGCCAGCAGCCTATGGACCGGACTCTACGAGCAGTACTTC. Translation gives CASSLWTGLYEQYF. The chain carries TRBV4-2 and TRBJ2-7; D might be TRBD2 (5 bases). Trimming took off 4 bases at V and 3 bases at J, with 13 bases between the two ends. CDR1 LGHNA and CDR2 YNFKEQ come from the germline V gene. This CDR3 comprises 14 residues.

The V and J genes are TRBV7-2 and TRBJ2-1; TRBD1 is a possible D gene (6 bases). Germline V gene lookup returns CDR1 SGHTA and CDR2 FQGNSA. V lost 0 bases and J 8 bases, leaving 17 bases between the germline ends. The length of the CDR3 is 16 residues. The CDR3 protein is CASSLAVGQGSYEQFF. The DNA of the CDR3 is TGTGCCAGCAGCTTAGCCGTTGGGCAGGGGTCATATGAGCAGTTCTTC.

The chain is built from TRBV27 and TRBJ1-6; D may be TRBD1 (5 bases). The CDR3 sequence is 14 residues long. Per the germline V gene, CDR1 is MNHEY and CDR2 is SMNVEV (reference sequence). The V and J ends lost 8 bases and 8 bases respectively, with 16 bases between them. The CDR3 DNA reads as TGTGCCAGCTCCAGAGAGACAGCTTATTCACCCCTCCACTTT. Its protein is CASSRETAYSPLHF.

V gene TRBV7-9 combines with J gene TRBJ2-7, with D possibly being TRBD2 (6 bases). Trimming removed 6 bases at V and 3 bases at J, with 12 bases between. The CDR3 is 13 amino acids. The V gene's germline CDR1 is SEHNR and CDR2 FQNEAQ (reference sequence). Here the CDR3 DNA reads TGTGCCAGCAGTCGCCTGGGGGGCTACGAGCAGTACTTC. It is translated as CASSRLGGYEQYF.

The genes are TRBV7-9 and TRBJ2-5, with D maybe TRBD2 (5 bases). Germline V lookup: CDR1 SEHNR, CDR2 FQNEAQ (reference sequence). The CDR3 runs 18 residues. Between the trimmed V and J ends, which lost 2 bases and 2 bases, there was a span of 21 bases. CDR3 sequence (DNA): TGTGCCAGCAGCTTACGTCTTTTTGTTTTGGGAGTGCAAGAGACCCAGTACTTC. Encoded protein: CASSLRLFVLGVQETQYF.

This chain connects TRBV9 to TRBJ2-6; 7 bases align to TRBD2. V was pared by 4 bases and J by 3 bases, with 7 bases of the junction left unmatched. Germline loops: CDR1 SGDLS, CDR2 YYNGEE. CDR3 length equals 16 residues. This CDR3 reads CASSLSPGGGANVLTF. The CDR3 region has the DNA TGTGCCAGCAGCTTATCGCCGGGAGGTGGGGCCAACGTCCTGACTTTC.

In the case of this clone: The CDR3 does not close with the conserved phenylalanine or tryptophan, likely indicating a read error. J is TRBJ1-2 and V is TRBV6-5; 7 positions agree with TRBD1. The CDR3 runs to 15 residues. From germline, CDR1 is MNHEY and CDR2 SVGAGI. The V segment lost 0 bases and the J segment 7 bases; nucleotides outside the gene matches: 8. DNA for the CDR3: TGTGCCAGCAGTTACTCGAACAGCCACAGGGGTGGCTACACCCTC. Translating it yields CASSYSNSHRGGYTL.

This chain connects TRBV30 to TRBJ2-2; 10 bases map to TRBD2. Germline values: CDR1 GTSNPN, CDR2 SVGIG (reference sequence). The J segment lost 5 bases and the V segment lost 2 bases, leaving 8 bases of the junction unmatched. The CDR3 has 16 residues. The CDR3 DNA follows: TGTGCCTGGAGTCGGATAGCGGGGGGATTGACCGGGGAGCTGTTTTTT. Protein: CAWSRIAGGLTGELFF.

This clone was detected once. The chain carries TRBV5-1 and TRBJ1-2, with 10 bases aligning to TRBD1. V shed 4 bases and J 6 bases; nucleotides not matched to a gene: 9. There are 15 residues in the CDR3. Germline CDR1 SGHRS, CDR2 YFSETQ. CDR3 DNA: TGCGCCAGCAGCGCGATGACAGGGGGCGACGATGGCTACACCTTC. The encoded protein is CASSAMTGGDDGYTF.

The rearrangement links TRBV5-1 to TRBJ2-7; TRBD1 matches 10 bases. This CDR3 spans 16 amino acids. Germline assignment: CDR1 SGHRS and CDR2 YFSETQ. V shed 4 bases and J 2 bases; nucleotides not matched to a gene: 9. The CDR3 region has the DNA TGCGCCAGCAGCCCTCTGGGTGGGACAGGGGCCTACGAGCAGTACTTC. Protein: CASSPLGGTGAYEQYF.

This clone was seen once. The chain links TRBV4-3 to TRBJ1-2; 9 nucleotides align to TRBD1. This CDR3 has 15 amino acids. Germline lookup yields CDR1 LGHNA and CDR2 YSLEER. V dropped 0 bases and J dropped 8; count of bases not matched to a gene: 7. The CDR3 DNA is TGCGCCAGCAGCCAAGAAACAGACAGGGGGAGCGGCTACACCTTC. Encoded protein: CASSQETDRGSGYTF.

This clone was observed a few times. V usage is TRBV30 and J usage is TRBJ2-1; 9 positions agree with TRBD2. This CDR3 spans 14 amino acids. V was clipped by 6 bases and J by 7 bases; unmatched bases: 10. Germline CDR1 GTSNPN, CDR2 SVGIG (reference sequence). Here the CDR3 reads CACGGPAGGNEQFF. In DNA, the CDR3 is TGTGCCTGCGGCGGCCCTGCGGGGGGGAATGAGCAGTTCTTC.

The J gene is TRBJ2-7, the V gene TRBV2, with 9 bases that match TRBD1. The ends lost 7 bases at V and 2 bases at J; junction bases unmatched: 3. Germline values: CDR1 SNHLY, CDR2 FYNNEI. The CDR3 sequence is 13 residues long. The CDR3 protein is CASTGTGPYEQYF. Here the CDR3 DNA reads TGTGCCAGCACCGGGACAGGGCCCTACGAGCAGTACTTC.

The chain joins TRBV9 to TRBJ2-7; 10 bases fit TRBD2. The J segment lost 2 bases and the V segment lost 3 bases, leaving 5 bases of the junction unmatched. The germline V gene encodes CDR1 SGDLS and CDR2 YYNGEE. This CDR3 contains 15 residues. The CDR3 loop is CASSEGAGGTYEQYF. The CDR3 region has the DNA TGTGCCAGCAGCGAGGGAGCGGGAGGGACCTACGAGCAGTACTTC.

The rearrangement uses TRBV15 and TRBJ2-7; D is perhaps TRBD1 (6 bases). CDR1 is LNHNV, CDR2 YYDKDF, per germline (reference sequence). The CDR3 consists of 15 residues. The V end was cut by 0 bases, the J end by 5 bases, with 14 bases between. CDR3 in amino acids: CATSREYGTLNEQYF. DNA for the CDR3: TGTGCCACCAGCAGAGAATACGGGACACTCAACGAGCAGTACTTC. The variable domain in full, completed from reference TRBV15 and TRBJ2-7, reads DAMVIQNPRYQVTQFGKPVTLSCSQTLNHNVMYWYQQKSSQAPKLLFHYYDKDFNNEADTPDNFQSRRPNTSFCFLDIRSPGLGDTAMYLCATSREYGTLNEQYFGPGTRLTVT.

The rearrangement joins TRBV6-5 to TRBJ1-5; 7 positions agree with TRBD1. This CDR3 comprises 14 residues. The germline CDR1 and CDR2 sequences are MNHEY and SVGAGI. Losses at the gene ends were 5 bases for V and 5 bases for J; bases not matched to a gene: 6. CDR3 nucleotides: TGTGCCAGCAGTCACCGGGACAGCTATCAGCCCCAGCATTTT. Amino acid sequence: CASSHRDSYQPQHF.

CDR3 sequence (DNA): TGTGCCATCAGTGAGTCGACAAGTGAGCAGTTCTTC. Its translation: CAISESTSEQFF. The chain employs TRBV10-3 and TRBJ2-1; no firm D call. The CDR3 extends over 12 amino acids. V lost 0 bases and J lost 9, with 6 bases in between. Germline values: CDR1 ENHRY, CDR2 SYGVKD.

The chain recombines TRBV4-3 with TRBJ2-1; 8 bases match TRBD2. The CDR3 contains 16 residues. Germline assignment: CDR1 LGHNA and CDR2 YSLEER. Losses at the gene ends were 0 bases for V and 4 bases for J; bases not matched to a gene: 5. The CDR3 DNA follows: TGCGCCAGCAGCCAAGAATACTCTAGCGGGTACAATGAGCAGTTCTTC. Its translation: CASSQEYSSGYNEQFF.

The chain employs TRBV4-1 and TRBJ2-7; 10 bases are shared with TRBD2. This CDR3 spans 16 amino acids. The V gene's germline CDR1 is MGHRA and CDR2 YSYEKL. V trimming: 3 bases; J trimming: 0 bases; junction bases outside the gene matches: 5. CDR3 in DNA: TGCGCCAGCAGCCACAGGACTAGCGGACCCTCCTACGAGCAGTACTTC. As protein: CASSHRTSGPSYEQYF.

This clone occurred a few times. The CDR3 DNA is TGTGCCAGCAGTTACCGGAGGACAGGAACCTACGAGCAGTACTTC. Its protein is CASSYRRTGTYEQYF. V and J are TRBV6-6 and TRBJ2-7; 7 bases line up with TRBD1. This CDR3 contains 15 residues. V shed 2 bases and J 2 bases; nucleotides not matched to a gene: 6. The germline V gene has CDR1 MNHNY and CDR2 SVGAGI (reference sequence).

The sample holds a few counts of this clone. The chain has TRBV5-1 and TRBJ1-2, with TRBD1 matching 9 bases. Germline assignment: CDR1 SGHRS and CDR2 YFSETQ. Trimming took 0 bases from V and 8 from J; bases not matched to a gene: 5. The CDR3 loop spans 14 amino acids. CDR3 sequence reads: CASSLARTGEGYTF. CDR3 nucleotide sequence: TGCGCCAGCAGCTTGGCGAGGACAGGGGAAGGCTACACCTTC.

In DNA, the CDR3 is TGTGCCAGTAGTATAGACGGGCAAGAGACCCAGTACTTC. Amino acids: CASSIDGQETQYF. This chain links TRBV19 with TRBJ2-5; D remains ambiguous. The V gene's germline CDR1 is LNHDA and CDR2 SQIVND (reference sequence). The V gene lost 0 bases and the J gene lost 2 bases, with 4 bases spanning the gap. This CDR3 has 13 residues.

This chain connects TRBV5-4 to TRBJ2-1; 8 bases agree with TRBD2. From germline, CDR1 is SGHNT and CDR2 YYREEE (reference sequence). V shed 3 bases, J shed 8 bases, and the junction held 10 bases outside the gene matches. The length of the CDR3 is 15 residues. The CDR3 sequence is CASSSPRGGRHEQFF. CDR3 nucleotides: TGTGCCAGCAGCTCCCCCCGGGGCGGGAGGCATGAGCAGTTCTTC.

For this clone: The identical CDR3 is also encoded by other nucleotide sequences in the sample. V usage is TRBV5-1 and J usage is TRBJ1-2, with D unclear. The V gene lost 0 bases and the J gene lost 2 bases, with 8 bases spanning the gap. From germline, CDR1 is SGHRS and CDR2 YFSETQ. There are 14 residues in the CDR3. The CDR3: CASSLESPNYGYTF. CDR3 nucleotides: TGCGCCAGCAGCTTGGAGAGCCCCAACTATGGCTACACCTTC.

V is TRBV7-2 and J is TRBJ1-6, with D hard to call. The V and J ends lost 5 bases and 6 bases respectively, with 14 bases between them. This CDR3 has 15 amino acids. Germline V gene lookup returns CDR1 SGHTA and CDR2 FQGNSA. The CDR3 protein is CASSPRAGSNSPLHF. The CDR3 nucleotides are TGTGCCAGCAGCCCGCGGGCGGGTAGTAATTCACCCCTCCACTTT.